What follows is one T cell receptor (beta chain) and its context. The antigen is unknown. The data were obtained in a study of identical twins. Notes on the study in general: Sharing of beta out-of-frame sequences by twins showed a weaker excess.

TCRdb processed the 5' RACE reads anew with MiXCR; each CDR3 protein has one entry. The sample holds just under 550,000 distinct CDR3 sequences, around 15% seen once. With 3 bases clipped from V and 5 bases from J, the junction kept 6 bases outside the gene matches. The germline V gene encodes CDR1 MDHEN and CDR2 SYDVKM. The length of the CDR3 is 15 residues. This sample also appeared in a second study, on yellow fever vaccine responses in identical twins. From that study: The authors reported partly convergent, partly personalized vaccine responses in identical twins.

The sequenced sample was CD4+ T cells sorted from blood. This chain joins TRBV28 and TRBJ1-4; 7 nucleotides agree with TRBD1. The sequence derives from a woman between 18 and 29 years old in good health. CDR3 bases: TGTGCCAGCAGTTTTTGGGGACAGAAGAATGAAAAACTGTTTTTT. Translating it yields CASSFWGQKNEKLFF.